This T cell receptor (beta chain) was sequenced in a study of blood T cell repertoires in COVID-19. The CDR3 runs 14 residues. J was trimmed by 5 bases and V by 3 bases; bases with no gene match: 7. The germline gives CDR1 MNHEY, CDR2 SMNVEV (reference sequence). How the authors handled the data: Scientists estimated how many nucleated cells there were by amplifying reference gene primers. The method was immunoSEQ multiplex PCR; TCRdb's version includes in-frame clones alone and lacks a portion of them. From that table come the V and J calls and clone size; the DNA was used to work out D and trimming. This repertoire shows some 150,000 clones, around nine tenths found once; its top ten account for around 1.5%.

Specimen: peripheral blood. The chain combines TRBV27 with TRBJ2-7; 7 bases are shared with TRBD1. The source of this sequence is a human donor in a cohort sampled during active COVID-19. CDR3 region: CASSFSDRVNEQYF. The CDR3, as DNA: TGTGCCAGCAGTTTTTCCGACAGGGTCAACGAGCAGTACTTC.